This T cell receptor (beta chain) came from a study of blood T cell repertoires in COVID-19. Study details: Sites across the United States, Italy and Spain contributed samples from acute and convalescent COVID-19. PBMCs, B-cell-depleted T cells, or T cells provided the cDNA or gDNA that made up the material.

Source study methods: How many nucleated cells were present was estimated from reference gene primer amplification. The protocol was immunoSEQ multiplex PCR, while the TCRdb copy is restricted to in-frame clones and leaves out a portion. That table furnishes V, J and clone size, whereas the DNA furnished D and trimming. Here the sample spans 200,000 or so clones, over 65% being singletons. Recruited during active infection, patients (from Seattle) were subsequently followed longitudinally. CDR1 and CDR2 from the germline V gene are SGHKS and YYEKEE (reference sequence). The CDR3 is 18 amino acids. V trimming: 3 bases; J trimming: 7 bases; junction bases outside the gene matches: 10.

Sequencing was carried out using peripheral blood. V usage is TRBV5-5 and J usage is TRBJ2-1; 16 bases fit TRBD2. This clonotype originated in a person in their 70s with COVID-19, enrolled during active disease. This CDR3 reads CASSSGLAGGPKLNEQFF. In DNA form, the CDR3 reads TGTGCCAGCAGCTCGGGACTAGCGGGAGGGCCTAAGTTGAATGAGCAGTTCTTC.